This TCR beta chain was recorded in a study of OX40 agonist ivuxolimab in advanced cancers. The CDR3 consists of 10 residues. Trimming pared 6 bases from V and 15 bases from J, leaving 12 bases between. Germline CDR1 is SEHNR and CDR2 is FQNEAQ (reference sequence). This clone has just one count. The repertoire was sequenced with immunoSEQ multiplex PCR; TCRdb's copy has only in-frame clones and lacks some. The sample lists about 67,000 clones; roughly 84% were seen once. The chain employs TRBV7-9 and TRBJ1-5; tentatively, D is TRBD1 (5 bases). The source of this sequence is an adult with an advanced solid tumor such as melanoma, head and neck, liver or kidney cancer. The material was CD4+ or CD8+ T cells sorted from blood, obtained in a trial of the OX40 agonist ivuxolimab. The CDR3: CASRKDSWHF. CDR3 bases: TGTGCCAGCAGGAAAGACAGTTGGCATTTT.